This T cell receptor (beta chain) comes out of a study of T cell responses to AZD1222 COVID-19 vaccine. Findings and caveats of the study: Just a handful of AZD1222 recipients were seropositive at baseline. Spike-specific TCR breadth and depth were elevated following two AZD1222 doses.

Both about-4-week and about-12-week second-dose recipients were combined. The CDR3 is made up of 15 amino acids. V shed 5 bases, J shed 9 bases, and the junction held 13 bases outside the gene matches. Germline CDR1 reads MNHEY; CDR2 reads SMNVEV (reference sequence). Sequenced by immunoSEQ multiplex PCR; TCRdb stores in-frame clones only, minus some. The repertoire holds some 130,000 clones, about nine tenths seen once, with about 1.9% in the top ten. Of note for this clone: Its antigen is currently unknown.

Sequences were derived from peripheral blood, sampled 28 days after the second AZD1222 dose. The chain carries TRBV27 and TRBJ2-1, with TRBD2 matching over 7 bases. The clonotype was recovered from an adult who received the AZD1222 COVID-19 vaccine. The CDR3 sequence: CASSKSPSGVSEQFF. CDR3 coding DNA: TGTGCCAGCAGTAAATCCCCCAGCGGGGTAAGTGAGCAGTTCTTC.